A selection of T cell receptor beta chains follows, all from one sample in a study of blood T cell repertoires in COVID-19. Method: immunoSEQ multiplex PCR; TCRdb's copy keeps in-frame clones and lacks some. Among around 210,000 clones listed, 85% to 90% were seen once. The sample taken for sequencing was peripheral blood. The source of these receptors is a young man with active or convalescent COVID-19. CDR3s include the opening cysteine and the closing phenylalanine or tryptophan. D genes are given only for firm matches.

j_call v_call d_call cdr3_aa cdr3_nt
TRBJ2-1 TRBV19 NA CASSPGQSSYNEQFF TGTGCCAGTAGCCCTGGACAGAGCTCCTACAATGAGCAGTTCTTC
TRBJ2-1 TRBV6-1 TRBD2 CASSENWASGYNEQFF TGTGCCAGCAGTGAAAATTGGGCTAGCGGGTACAATGAGCAGTTCTTC
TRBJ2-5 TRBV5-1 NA CASSLAARSQETQYF TGCGCCAGCAGCTTGGCGGCTAGATCTCAAGAGACCCAGTACTTC
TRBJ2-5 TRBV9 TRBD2 CASSVAPRLAGSQETQYF TGTGCCAGCAGCGTAGCTCCCAGACTAGCGGGATCCCAAGAGACCCAGTACTTC
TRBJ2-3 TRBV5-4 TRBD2 CASSAREGTDTQYF TGTGCCAGCTCCGCCCGGGAGGGAACAGATACGCAGTATTTT
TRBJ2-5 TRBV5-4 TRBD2 CAVRSSGRETQYF TGTGCCGTACGCTCTAGCGGGAGAGAGACCCAGTACTTC
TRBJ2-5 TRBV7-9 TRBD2 CASSLGPGGRQETQYF TGTGCCAGCAGCTTAGGACCGGGAGGGAGACAAGAGACCCAGTACTTC
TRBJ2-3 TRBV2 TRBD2 CARTSGRTDTQYF TGTGCCAGGACTAGCGGGAGAACAGATACGCAGTATTTT
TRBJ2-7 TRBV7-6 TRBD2 CASSLISGTSGGSSYEQYF TGTGCCAGCAGCCTAATCTCCGGGACTAGCGGGGGGAGCTCCTACGAGCAGTACTTC
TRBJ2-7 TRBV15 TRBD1 CATSSDRGSYEQYF TGTGCCACCAGCAGTGACAGGGGATCCTACGAGCAGTACTTC
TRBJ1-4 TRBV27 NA CASSMTGFNEKLFF TGTGCCAGCAGTATGACAGGTTTTAATGAAAAACTGTTTTTT
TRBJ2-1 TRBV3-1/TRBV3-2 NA CASSQRQGIFDEQFF TGTGCCAGCAGCCAACGTCAGGGGATCTTCGATGAGCAGTTCTTC
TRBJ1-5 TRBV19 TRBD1 CASSIGWRGTGGTLEQPQHF TGTGCCAGTAGTATTGGTTGGCGGGGGACAGGGGGGACTTTAGAGCAGCCCCAGCATTTT
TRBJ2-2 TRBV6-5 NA CASSYRAGELFF TGTGCCAGCAGTTATCGTGCCGGGGAGCTGTTTTTT
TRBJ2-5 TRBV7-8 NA CASSLGSGKETQYF TGTGCCAGCAGCTTAGGATCGGGGAAGGAGACCCAGTACTTC
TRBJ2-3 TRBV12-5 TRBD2 CASGSGTSSRDTQYF TGTGCTAGTGGATCGGGGACTAGCAGTAGGGATACGCAGTATTTT
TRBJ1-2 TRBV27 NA CASSSTEGRDYGYTF TGTGCCAGCAGTTCTACGGAGGGGCGCGACTATGGCTACACCTTC